This TCR beta chain comes out of a study of shared clonotypes between healthy human individuals. Points from the study as a whole: The researchers took only blood, and tissue repertoires probably look different.

There are 14 residues in the CDR3. Clones were read by immunoSEQ multiplex PCR, and TCRdb kept only the in-frame ones, dropping some. The sample has 800,000 to 1,200,000 clones, around 82% seen once; the top ten hold 0.52%. To note about this clone: Its target is unknown.

The receptor's source is a man in his late teens or twenties in good health. Some clones in this sample may be carry-over from other donors' samples. Material for sequencing was memory CD4+ T cells from PBMCs. The subset: CD45RA-negative fraction. The chain combines TRBV7-5 with TRBJ2-1; the DNA was not used to check the table's D call, TRBD1. TRBV7-5 is classified as a pseudogene. CDR3 sequence: CARSLPHFHNEQFF. The CDR3 nucleotides are TGTGCCAGAAGCTTACCCCATTTCCACAATGAGCAGTTCTTC.